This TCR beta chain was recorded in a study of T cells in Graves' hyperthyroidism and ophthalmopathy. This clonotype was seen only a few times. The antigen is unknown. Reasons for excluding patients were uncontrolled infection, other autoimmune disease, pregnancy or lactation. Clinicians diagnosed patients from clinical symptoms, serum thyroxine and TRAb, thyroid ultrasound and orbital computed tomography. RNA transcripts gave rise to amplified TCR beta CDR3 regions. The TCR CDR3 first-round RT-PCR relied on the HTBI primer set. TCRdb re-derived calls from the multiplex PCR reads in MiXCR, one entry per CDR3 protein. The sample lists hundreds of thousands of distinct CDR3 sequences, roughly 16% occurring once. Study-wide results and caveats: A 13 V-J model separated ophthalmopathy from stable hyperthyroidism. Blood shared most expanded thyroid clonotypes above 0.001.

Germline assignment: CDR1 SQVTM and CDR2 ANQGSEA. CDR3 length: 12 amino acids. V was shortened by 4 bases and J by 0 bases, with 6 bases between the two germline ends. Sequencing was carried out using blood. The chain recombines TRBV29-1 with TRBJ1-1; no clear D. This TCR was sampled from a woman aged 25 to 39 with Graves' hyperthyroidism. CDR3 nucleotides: TGCAGCGTTGTAGAAATGAACACTGAAGCTTTCTTT. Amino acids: CSVVEMNTEAFF.